This T cell receptor beta chain was sequenced for a study of shared clonotypes between healthy human individuals. In its sample, this clone was seen a few times. The CDR3 is made up of 15 amino acids. CDR1 and CDR2 (germline): ENHRY, SYGVKD. The V end lost 2 bases, the J end lost 3 bases, and 11 bases lay between the germline ends. The sequencing of unsorted PBMC DNA took place on ten immunoSEQ deep assay plates. Assay used: immunoSEQ multiplex PCR; TCRdb lists only in-frame clones, some missing. The sample has 490,000 or so clones; 76% are singletons. Healthy and HIV-negative, the adult donors had no recent acute infections or vaccinations. Unsorted material relied on about 90 million PBMCs as the source of genomic DNA.

Sequenced: PBMCs. The rearrangement uses TRBV10-3 and TRBJ1-5, with a tentative D call TRBD1 (5 bases). The TCR originated in a middle-aged woman in good health. Some clones in this sample may be carry-over from other donors' samples. DNA for the CDR3: TGTGCCATCAGTGAGCAGGGTATAAACAATCAGCCCCAGCATTTT. The encoded protein is CAISEQGINNQPQHF.